One TCR beta chain is described in this entry. Methods used by the authors: Amplifying reference gene primers gave estimates of nucleated cell counts. TCRdb's table, derived via immunoSEQ multiplex PCR, lists solely in-frame clones and lacks some. That table furnishes V, J and clone size, whereas the DNA furnished D and trimming. The table has hundreds of thousands of clones, roughly 85% seen once. These data are taken from a study of blood T cell repertoires in COVID-19. About the research overall: Donors in the United States, Italy and Spain gave samples during acute or convalescent COVID-19. Sources were T cells, B-cell-depleted T cells, or PBMCs; the material itself was cDNA or gDNA.

Trimming took off 7 bases at V and 7 bases at J, with 20 bases between the two ends. The CDR3 extends over 15 amino acids. Germline assignment: CDR1 LNHDA and CDR2 SQIVND (reference sequence). Sequenced input: peripheral blood. This clonotype was sampled from a man aged 35 to 55 with acute or convalescent COVID-19. The chain couples TRBV19 to TRBJ2-1, with a possible D match to TRBD1 (6 bases). The CDR3 protein is CASKDEGKGGNEQFF. The CDR3 DNA reads TGTGCCAGTAAAGACGAGGGCAAAGGGGGAAATGAGCAGTTCTTC. The full variable domain, rest sourced from reference TRBV19 and TRBJ2-1, is DGGITQSPKYLFRKEGQNVTLSCEQNLNHDAMYWYRQDPGQGLRLIYYSQIVNDFQKGDIAEGYSVSREKKESFPLTVTSAQKNPTAFYLCASKDEGKGGNEQFFGPGTRLTVL.